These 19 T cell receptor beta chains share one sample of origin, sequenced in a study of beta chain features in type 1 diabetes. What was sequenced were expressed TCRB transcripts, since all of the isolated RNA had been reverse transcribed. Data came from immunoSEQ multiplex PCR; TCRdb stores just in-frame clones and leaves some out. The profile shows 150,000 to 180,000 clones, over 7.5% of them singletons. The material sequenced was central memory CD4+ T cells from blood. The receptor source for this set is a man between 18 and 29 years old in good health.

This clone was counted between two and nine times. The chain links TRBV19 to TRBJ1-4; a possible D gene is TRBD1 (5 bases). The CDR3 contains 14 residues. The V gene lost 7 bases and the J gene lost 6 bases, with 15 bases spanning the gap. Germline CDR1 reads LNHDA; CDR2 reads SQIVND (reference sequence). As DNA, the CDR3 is TGTGCCAGTAACGGCGGGGCAGCAGATGAAAAACTGTTTTTT. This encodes CASNGGAADEKLFF.

The CDR3 sequence is CASSRGAGGLRNEQYF. The DNA of the CDR3 is TGTGCCAGCAGCCGGGGAGCGGGGGGCCTCCGGAACGAGCAGTACTTC. The J gene is TRBJ2-7, the V gene TRBV4-2, with 9 bases that match TRBD2. CDR3 length: 16 residues. V gave up 4 bases and J gave up 5 bases; unmatched junction bases: 12. Germline V gene data show CDR1 as LGHNA and CDR2 as YNFKEQ.

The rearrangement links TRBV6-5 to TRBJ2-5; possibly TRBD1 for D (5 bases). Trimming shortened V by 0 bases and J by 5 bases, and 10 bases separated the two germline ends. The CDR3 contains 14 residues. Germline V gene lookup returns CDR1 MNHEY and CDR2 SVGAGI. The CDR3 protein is CASSYSTRAETQYF. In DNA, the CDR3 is TGTGCCAGCAGTTACTCGACCAGGGCGGAGACCCAGTACTTC.

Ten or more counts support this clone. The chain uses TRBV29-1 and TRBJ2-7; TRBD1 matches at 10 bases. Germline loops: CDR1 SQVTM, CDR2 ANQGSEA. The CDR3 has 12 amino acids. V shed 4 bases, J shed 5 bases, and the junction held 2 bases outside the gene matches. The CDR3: CSVVGQGDEQYF. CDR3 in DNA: TGCAGCGTTGTTGGACAGGGGGACGAGCAGTACTTC.

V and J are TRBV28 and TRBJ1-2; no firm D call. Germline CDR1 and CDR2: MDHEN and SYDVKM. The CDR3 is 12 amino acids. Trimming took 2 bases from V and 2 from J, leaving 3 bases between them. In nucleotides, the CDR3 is TGTGCCAGCAGTTTACAAAACTATGGCTACACCTTC. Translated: CASSLQNYGYTF.

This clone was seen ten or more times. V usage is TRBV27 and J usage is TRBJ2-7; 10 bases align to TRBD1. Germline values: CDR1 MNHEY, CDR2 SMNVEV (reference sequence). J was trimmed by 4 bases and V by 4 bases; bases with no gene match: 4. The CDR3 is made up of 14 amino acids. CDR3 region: CASSSRTGGYEQYF. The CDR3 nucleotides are TGTGCCAGCAGTTCCAGGACAGGGGGTTACGAGCAGTACTTC.

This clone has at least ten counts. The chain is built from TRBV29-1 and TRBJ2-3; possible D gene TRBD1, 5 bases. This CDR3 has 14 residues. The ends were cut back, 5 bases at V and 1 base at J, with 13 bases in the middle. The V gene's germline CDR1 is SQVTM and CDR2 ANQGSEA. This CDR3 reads CSVRRGIGTDTQYF. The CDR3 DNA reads TGCAGCGTTCGTAGGGGCATCGGCACAGATACGCAGTATTTT.

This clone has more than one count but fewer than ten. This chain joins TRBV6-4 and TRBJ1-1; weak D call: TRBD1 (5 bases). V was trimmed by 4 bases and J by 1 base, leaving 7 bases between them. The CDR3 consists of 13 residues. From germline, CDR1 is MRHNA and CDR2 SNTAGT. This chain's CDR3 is CASSVTGNTEAFF. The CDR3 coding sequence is TGTGCCAGCAGTGTTACAGGGAACACTGAAGCTTTCTTT.

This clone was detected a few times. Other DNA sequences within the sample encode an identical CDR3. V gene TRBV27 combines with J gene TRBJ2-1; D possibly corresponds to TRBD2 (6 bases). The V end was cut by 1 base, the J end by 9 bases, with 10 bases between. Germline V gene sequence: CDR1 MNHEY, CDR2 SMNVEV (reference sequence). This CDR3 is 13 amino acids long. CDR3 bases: TGTGCCAGCAGTTTATATAGGGGAGGTGAGCAGTTCTTC. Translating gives CASSLYRGGEQFF.

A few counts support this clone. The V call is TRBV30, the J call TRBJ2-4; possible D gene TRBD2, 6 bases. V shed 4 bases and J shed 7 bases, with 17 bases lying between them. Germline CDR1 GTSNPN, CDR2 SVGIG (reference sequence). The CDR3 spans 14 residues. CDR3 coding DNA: TGTGCCTGGACCCGACCTGGAGGGGAGAACATTCAGTACTTC. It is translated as CAWTRPGGENIQYF.

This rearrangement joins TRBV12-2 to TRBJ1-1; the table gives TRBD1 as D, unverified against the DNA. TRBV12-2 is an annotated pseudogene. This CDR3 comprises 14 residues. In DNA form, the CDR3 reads TGTGCAAGTCGCTTCGACGACAGGGGTACTGGTGCTTTCTTT. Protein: CASRFDDRGTGAFF.

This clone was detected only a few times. In DNA form, the CDR3 reads TGCGCCAGCAGCCCTGGCCGGGCCAGAGGGGCCAAAAACATTCAGTACTTC. Its translation: CASSPGRARGAKNIQYF. The chain links TRBV4-1 to TRBJ2-4; weak D call: TRBD2 (5 bases). Trimming cost V 4 bases and J 1 base, with 17 bases left between them. The CDR3 has 17 residues. CDR1 and CDR2 (germline): MGHRA, YSYEKL.

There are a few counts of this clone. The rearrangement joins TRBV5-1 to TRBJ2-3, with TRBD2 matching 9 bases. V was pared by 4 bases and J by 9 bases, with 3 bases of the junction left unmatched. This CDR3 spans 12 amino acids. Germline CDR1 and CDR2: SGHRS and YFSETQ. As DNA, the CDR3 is TGCGCCAGCAGCCCTAGCGGGGAAACGCAGTATTTT. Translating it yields CASSPSGETQYF.

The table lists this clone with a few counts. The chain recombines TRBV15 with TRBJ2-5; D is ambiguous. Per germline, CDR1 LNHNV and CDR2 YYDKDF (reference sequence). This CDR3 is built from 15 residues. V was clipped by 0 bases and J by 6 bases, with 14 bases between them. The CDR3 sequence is CATSRDRWRLKTQYF. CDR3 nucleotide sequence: TGTGCCACCAGCAGAGATCGGTGGAGATTGAAGACCCAGTACTTC.

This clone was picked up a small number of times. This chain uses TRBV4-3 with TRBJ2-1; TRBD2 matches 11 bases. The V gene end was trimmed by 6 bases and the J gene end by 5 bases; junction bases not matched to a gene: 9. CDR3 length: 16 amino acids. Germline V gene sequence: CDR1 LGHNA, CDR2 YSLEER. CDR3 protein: CASSERLAGKDNEQFF. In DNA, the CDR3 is TGCGCCAGCAGTGAGAGACTAGCGGGAAAGGACAATGAGCAGTTCTTC.

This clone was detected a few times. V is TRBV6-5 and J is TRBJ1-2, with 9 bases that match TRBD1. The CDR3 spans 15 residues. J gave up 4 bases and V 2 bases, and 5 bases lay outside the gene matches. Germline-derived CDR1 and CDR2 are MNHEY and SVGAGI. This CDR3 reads CASSYDRQGGYGYTF. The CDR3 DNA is TGTGCCAGCAGTTACGACCGACAGGGGGGCTATGGCTACACCTTC.

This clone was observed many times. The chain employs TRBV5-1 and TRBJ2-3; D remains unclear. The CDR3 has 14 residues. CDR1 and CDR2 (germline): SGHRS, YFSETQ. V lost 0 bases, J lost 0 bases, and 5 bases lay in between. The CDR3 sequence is CASSLAGSTDTQYF. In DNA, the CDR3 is TGCGCCAGCAGCTTGGCGGGTAGCACAGATACGCAGTATTTT. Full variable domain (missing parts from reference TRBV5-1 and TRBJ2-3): KAGVTQTPRYLIKTRGQQVTLSCSPISGHRSVSWYQQTPGQGLQFLFEYFSETQRNKGNFPGRFSGRQFSNSRSEMNVSTLELGDSALYLCASSLAGSTDTQYFGPGTRLTVL.

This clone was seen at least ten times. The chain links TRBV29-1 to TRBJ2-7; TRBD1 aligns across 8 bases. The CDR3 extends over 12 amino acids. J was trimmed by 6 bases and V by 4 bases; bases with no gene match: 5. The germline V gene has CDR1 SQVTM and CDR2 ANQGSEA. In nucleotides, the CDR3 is TGCAGCGTTGGGCAGGGGGCGAGCGAGCAGTACTTC. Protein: CSVGQGASEQYF.

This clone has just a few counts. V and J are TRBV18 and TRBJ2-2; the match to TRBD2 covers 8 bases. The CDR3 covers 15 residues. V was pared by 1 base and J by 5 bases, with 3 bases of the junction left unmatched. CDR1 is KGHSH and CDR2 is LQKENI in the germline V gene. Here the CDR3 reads CASSPLAGRTGELFF. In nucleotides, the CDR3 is TGTGCCAGCTCACCACTAGCGGGACGGACCGGGGAGCTGTTTTTT.